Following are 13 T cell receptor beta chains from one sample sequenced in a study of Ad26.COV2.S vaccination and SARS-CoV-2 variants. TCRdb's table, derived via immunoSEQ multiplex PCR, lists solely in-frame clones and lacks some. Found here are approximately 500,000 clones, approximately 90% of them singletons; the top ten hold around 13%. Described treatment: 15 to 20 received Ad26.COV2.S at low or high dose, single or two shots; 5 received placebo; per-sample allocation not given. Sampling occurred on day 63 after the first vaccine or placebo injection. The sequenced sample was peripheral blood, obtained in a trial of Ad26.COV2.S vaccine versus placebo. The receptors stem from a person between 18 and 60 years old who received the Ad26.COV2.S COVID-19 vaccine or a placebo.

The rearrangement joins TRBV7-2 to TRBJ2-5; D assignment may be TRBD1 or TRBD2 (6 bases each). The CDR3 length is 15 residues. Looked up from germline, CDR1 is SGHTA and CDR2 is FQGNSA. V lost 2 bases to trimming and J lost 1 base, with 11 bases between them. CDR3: CASSLPGALQETQYF. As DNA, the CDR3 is TGTGCCAGCAGCTTACCGGGGGCCCTCCAAGAGACCCAGTACTTC. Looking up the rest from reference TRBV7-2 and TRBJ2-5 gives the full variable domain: GAGVSQSPSNKVTEKGKDVELRCDPISGHTALYWYRQSLGQGLEFLIYFQGNSAPDKSGLPSDRFSAERTGGSVSTLTIQRTQQEDSAVYLCASSLPGALQETQYFGPGTRLLVL.

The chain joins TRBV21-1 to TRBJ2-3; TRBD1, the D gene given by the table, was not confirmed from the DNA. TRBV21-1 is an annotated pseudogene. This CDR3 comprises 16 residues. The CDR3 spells CASSKVIYRVRDTQYF. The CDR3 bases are TGTGCCAGCAGCAAAGTGATTTACAGGGTCAGGGATACGCAGTATTTT.

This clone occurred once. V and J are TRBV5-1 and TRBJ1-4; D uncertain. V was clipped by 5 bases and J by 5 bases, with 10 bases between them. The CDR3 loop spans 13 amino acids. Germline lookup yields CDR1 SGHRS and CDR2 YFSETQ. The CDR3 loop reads CASSGSKNEKLFF. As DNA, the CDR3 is TGCGCCAGCAGTGGCAGCAAGAATGAAAAACTGTTTTTT.

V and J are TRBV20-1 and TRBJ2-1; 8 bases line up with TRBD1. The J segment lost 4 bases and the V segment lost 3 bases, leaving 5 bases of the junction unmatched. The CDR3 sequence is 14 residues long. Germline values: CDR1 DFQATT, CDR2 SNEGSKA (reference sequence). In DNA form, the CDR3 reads TGCAGTGCTAGTATCGGGACAGGATACAATGAGCAGTTCTTC. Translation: CSASIGTGYNEQFF.

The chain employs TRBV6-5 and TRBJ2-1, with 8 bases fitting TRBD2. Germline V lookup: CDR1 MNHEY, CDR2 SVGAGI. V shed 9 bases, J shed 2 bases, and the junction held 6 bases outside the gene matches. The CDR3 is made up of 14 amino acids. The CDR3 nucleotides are TGTGCCAGTGGACTAGCCGGGACCTACAATGAGCAGTTCTTC. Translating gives CASGLAGTYNEQFF.

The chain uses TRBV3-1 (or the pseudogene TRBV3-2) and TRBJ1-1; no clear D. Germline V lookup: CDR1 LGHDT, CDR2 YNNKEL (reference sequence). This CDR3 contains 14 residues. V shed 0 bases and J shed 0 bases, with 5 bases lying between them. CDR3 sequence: CASSQDVVNTEAFF. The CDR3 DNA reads TGTGCCAGCAGCCAAGATGTGGTGAACACTGAAGCTTTCTTT.

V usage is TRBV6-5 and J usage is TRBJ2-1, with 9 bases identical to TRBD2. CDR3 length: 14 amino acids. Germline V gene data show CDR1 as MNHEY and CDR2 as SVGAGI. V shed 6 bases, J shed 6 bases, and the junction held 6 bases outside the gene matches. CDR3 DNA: TGTGCCAGCAGCTCCGGGACTAGCTTCAATGAGCAGTTCTTC. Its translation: CASSSGTSFNEQFF.

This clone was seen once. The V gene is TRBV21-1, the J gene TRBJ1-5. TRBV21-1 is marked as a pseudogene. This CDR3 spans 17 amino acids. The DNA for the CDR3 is TGTGCCAGCAGCCCCCTTACTACTAGGGCGGGCAATCAGCCCCAGCATTTT. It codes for CASSPLTTRAGNQPQHF.

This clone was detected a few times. The chain's CDR3 is CASSQDLNSGDQPQHF. As DNA, the CDR3 is TGTGCCAGCAGCCAAGACTTGAATTCCGGGGATCAGCCCCAGCATTTT. The chain employs TRBV4-2 and TRBJ1-5, with D unresolved. Trimming cost V 0 bases and J 5 bases, with 14 bases left between them. The V gene's germline CDR1 is LGHNA and CDR2 YNFKEQ. This CDR3 contains 16 residues.

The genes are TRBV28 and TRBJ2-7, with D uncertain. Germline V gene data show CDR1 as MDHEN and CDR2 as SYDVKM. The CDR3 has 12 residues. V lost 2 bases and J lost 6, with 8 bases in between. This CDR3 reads CASSLGFPEQYF. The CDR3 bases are TGTGCCAGCAGTTTAGGTTTCCCCGAGCAGTACTTC. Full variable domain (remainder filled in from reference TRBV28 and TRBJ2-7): DVKVTQSSRYLVKRTGEKVFLECVQDMDHENMFWYRQDPGLGLRLIYFSYDVKMKEKGDIPEGYSVSREKKERFSLILESASTNQTSMYLCASSLGFPEQYFGPGTRLTVT.

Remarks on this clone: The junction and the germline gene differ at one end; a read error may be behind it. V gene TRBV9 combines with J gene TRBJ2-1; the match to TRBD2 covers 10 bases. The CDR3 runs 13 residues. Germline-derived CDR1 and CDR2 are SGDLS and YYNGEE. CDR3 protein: CASSEGLAGVGIF. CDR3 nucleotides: TGTGCCAGCAGCGAAGGTCTAGCGGGGGTCGGTATCTTC.

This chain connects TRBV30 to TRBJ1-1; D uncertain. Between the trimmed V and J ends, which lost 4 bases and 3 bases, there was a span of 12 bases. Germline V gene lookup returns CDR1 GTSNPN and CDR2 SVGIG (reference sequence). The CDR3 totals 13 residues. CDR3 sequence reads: CAWTRYGDTEAFF. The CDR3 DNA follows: TGTGCCTGGACCCGGTACGGGGACACTGAAGCTTTCTTT.

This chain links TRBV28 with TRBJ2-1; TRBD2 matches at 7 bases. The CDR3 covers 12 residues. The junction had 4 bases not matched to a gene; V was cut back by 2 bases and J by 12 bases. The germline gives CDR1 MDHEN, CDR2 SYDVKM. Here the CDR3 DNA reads TGTGCCAGCAGTTTAATTACTAGCGCGCAGTTCTTC. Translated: CASSLITSAQFF.